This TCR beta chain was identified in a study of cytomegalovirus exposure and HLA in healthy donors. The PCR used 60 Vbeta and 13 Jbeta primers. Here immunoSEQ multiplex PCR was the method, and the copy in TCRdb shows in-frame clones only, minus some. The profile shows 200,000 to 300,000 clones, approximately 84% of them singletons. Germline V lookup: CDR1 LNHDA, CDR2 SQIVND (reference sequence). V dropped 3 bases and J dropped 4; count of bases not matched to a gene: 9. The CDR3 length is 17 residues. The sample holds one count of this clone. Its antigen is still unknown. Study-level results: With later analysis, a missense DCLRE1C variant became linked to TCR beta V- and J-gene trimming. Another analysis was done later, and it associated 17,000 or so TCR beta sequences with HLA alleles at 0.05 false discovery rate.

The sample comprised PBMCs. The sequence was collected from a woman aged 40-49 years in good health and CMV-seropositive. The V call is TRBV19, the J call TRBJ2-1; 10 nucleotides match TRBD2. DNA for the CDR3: TGTGCCAGTAGTATCAGGACTAGCGGTGTTTTGTACAATGAGCAGTTCTTC. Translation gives CASSIRTSGVLYNEQFF.